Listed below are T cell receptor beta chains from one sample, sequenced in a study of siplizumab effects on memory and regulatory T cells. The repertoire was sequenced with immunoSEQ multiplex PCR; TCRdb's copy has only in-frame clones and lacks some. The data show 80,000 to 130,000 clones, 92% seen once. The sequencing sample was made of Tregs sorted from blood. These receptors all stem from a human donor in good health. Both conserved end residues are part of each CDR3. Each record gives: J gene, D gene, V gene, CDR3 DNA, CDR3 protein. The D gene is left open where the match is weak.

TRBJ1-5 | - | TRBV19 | TGTGCCAGTAGTATTCAGGGCTATCAGCCCCAGCATTTT | CASSIQGYQPQHF
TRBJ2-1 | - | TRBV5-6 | TGTGCCAGCAGCTTCTTGACTAACCTTTACAATGAGCAGTTCTTC | CASSFLTNLYNEQFF
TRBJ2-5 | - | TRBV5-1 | TGCGCCAGCAGCTTAAGAACTCCAATTCAAGAGACCCAGTACTTC | CASSLRTPIQETQYF
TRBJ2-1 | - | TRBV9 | TGTGCCAGCAGCGCACAGCACAATGAGCAGTTCTTC | CASSAQHNEQFF
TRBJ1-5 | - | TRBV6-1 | TGTGCCATCAGTGACAGTGGTTGGAATCAGCCCCAGCATTTT | CAISDSGWNQPQHF
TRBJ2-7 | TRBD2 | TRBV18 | TGTGCCAGCAAGGGACTAGCGGGCTCAGGGCAGTACTTC | CASKGLAGSGQYF
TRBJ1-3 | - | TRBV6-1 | TGTGCCAGCAGTGGGCAGGTTTCTGGAAACACCATATATTTT | CASSGQVSGNTIYF
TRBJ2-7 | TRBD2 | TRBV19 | TGTGCCAGTAGTAGGATGGGACTAGCGGGGGGCTACGAGCAGTACTTC | CASSRMGLAGGYEQYF
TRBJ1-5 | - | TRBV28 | TGTGCCGGGACCGGACAGTCGAATCAGCCCCAGCATTTT | CAGTGQSNQPQHF
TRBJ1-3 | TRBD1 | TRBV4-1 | TGCGCCAGCAGCCAAACGACAGGGGATGGAAACACCATATATTTT | CASSQTTGDGNTIYF
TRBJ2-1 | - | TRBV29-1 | TGCAGCGTTGAACGGACAGCCTACAATGAGCAGTTCTTC | CSVERTAYNEQFF
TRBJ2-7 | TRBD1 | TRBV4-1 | TGCGCCAGCAGCCAAGAGTTTGGGTGGGGACAGGGGGCCTACGAGCAGTACTTC | CASSQEFGWGQGAYEQYF
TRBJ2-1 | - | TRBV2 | TGTGCCAGCAGTGAATATGAGCAGTTCTTC | CASSEYEQFF
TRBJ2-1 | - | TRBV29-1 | TGCAGCGTTGAAGATCTGGGCGGGCCGTTTGAGCAGTTCTTC | CSVEDLGGPFEQFF
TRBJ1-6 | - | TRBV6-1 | TGTGCCAGCAGTGAAGGGTTGTCGGGGTTTTCACCCCTCCACTTT | CASSEGLSGFSPLHF
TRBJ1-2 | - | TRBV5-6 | TGTGCCAGCAGCTTGAACTATGGCTACACCTTC | CASSLNYGYTF